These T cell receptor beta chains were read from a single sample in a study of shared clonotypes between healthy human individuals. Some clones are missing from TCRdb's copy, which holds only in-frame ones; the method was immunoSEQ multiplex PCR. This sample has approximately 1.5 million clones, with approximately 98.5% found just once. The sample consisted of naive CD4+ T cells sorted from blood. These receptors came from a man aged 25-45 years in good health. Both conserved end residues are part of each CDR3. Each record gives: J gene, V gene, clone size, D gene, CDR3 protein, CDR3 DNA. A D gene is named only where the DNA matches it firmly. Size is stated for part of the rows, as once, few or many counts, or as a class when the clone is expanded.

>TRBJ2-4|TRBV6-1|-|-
CASSAPVIAKNIQYF
TGTGCCAGCAGTGCTCCGGTGATAGCCAAAAACATTCAGTACTTC
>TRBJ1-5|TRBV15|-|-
CATRTGNQPQHF
TGTGCCACTAGGACAGGCAATCAGCCCCAGCATTTT
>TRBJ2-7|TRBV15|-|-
CATSIQGPYEQYF
TGTGCCACCAGCATCCAGGGCCCCTACGAGCAGTACTTC
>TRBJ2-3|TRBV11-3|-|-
CASSLGRSTDTQYF
TGTGCCAGCAGCTTAGGACGAAGCACAGATACGCAGTATTTT
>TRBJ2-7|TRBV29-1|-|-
CSVSSGTGYEQYF
TGCAGCGTGTCCTCCGGGACCGGTTACGAGCAGTACTTC
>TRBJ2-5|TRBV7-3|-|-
CASSPMGDKETQYF
TGTGCCAGCAGCCCCATGGGGGATAAAGAGACCCAGTACTTC
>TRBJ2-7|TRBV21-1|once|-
CASSKLTGTYEQYF
TGTGCCAGCAGCAAACTCACCGGGACCTACGAGCAGTACTTC
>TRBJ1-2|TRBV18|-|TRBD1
CASSQKTGDGGYTF
TGTGCCAGCTCACAAAAGACAGGGGATGGCGGCTACACCTTC
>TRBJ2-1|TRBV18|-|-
CASSPPGGGGNEQFF
TGTGCCAGCTCACCACCGGGCGGAGGTGGCAATGAGCAGTTCTTC
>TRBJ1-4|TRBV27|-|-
CASRQATNEKLFF
TGTGCCAGCAGACAAGCAACTAATGAAAAACTGTTTTTT
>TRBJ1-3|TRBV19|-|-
CASSFFTGELGNTIYF
TGTGCCAGTAGTTTCTTCACTGGCGAACTTGGAAACACCATATATTTT
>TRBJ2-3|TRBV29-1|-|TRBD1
CSVVGTAASTDTQYF
TGCAGCGTTGTAGGGACAGCAGCTAGCACAGATACGCAGTATTTT
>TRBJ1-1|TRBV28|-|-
CAAVGTVNTEAFF
TGTGCCGCGGTCGGAACCGTGAACACTGAAGCTTTCTTT
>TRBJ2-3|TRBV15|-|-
CATRWADTQYF
TGTGCCACCAGGTGGGCAGATACGCAGTATTTT
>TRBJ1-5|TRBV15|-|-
CATSRATSYGYQPQHF
TGTGCCACCAGCAGGGCGACTTCTTATGGGTATCAGCCCCAGCATTTT
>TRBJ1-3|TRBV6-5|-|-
CASSYSMFEGNTIYF
TGTGCCAGCAGTTACTCGATGTTCGAAGGAAACACCATATATTTT
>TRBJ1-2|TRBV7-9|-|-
CASGKERGYGYTF
TGTGCCAGCGGCAAGGAGCGCGGCTATGGCTACACCTTC
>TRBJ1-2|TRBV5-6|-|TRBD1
CASSLVDRDLYGYTF
TGTGCCAGCAGCTTGGTCGACAGGGACCTCTATGGCTACACCTTC
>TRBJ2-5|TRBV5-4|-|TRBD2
CASSLAAGDQETQYF
TGTGCCAGCAGCTTGGCGGCGGGAGACCAGGAGACCCAGTACTTC
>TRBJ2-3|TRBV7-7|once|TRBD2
CASSENAGTSLYF
TGTGCTAGCAGCGAAAACGCCGGGACTAGCCTATATTTT
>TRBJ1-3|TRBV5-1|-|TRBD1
CASSSRTGAIDISSGNTIYF
TGCGCCAGCAGCTCCCGGACAGGGGCGATCGATATCAGCTCTGGAAACACCATATATTTT
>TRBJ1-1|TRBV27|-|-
CASSPGYRNTEAFF
TGTGCCAGCAGTCCAGGGTACAGAAACACTGAAGCTTTCTTT
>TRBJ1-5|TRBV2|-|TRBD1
CASSIGTASNQPQHF
TGTGCCAGCAGCATAGGGACAGCTAGCAATCAGCCCCAGCATTTT
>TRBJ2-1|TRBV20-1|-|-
CSATLFREQFF
TGCAGTGCTACCCTCTTTCGAGAGCAGTTCTTC
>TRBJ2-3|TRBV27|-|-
CASSRITGTDTQYF
TGTGCCAGCAGTCGGATTACAGGGACAGATACGCAGTATTTT
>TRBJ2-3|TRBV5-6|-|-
CASSITRLDTQYF
TGTGCCAGCAGCATAACAAGGTTAGATACGCAGTATTTT
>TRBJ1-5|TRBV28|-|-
CASDPLIRVNQPQHF
TGTGCCAGCGACCCGTTGATCAGGGTTAATCAGCCCCAGCATTTT
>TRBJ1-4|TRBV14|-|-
CASSLMGLGKLFF
TGTGCCAGCAGCCTCATGGGCCTTGGAAAACTGTTTTTT
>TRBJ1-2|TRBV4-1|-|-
CASSQGTGQRLGYTF
TGCGCCAGCAGCCAAGGGACGGGGCAGCGTCTTGGCTACACCTTC
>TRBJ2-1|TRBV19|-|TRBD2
CASSIALSGRSLYNEQFF
TGTGCCAGTAGTATAGCCTTAAGCGGGAGGTCCCTTTACAATGAGCAGTTCTTC
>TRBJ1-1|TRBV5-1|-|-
CASSLGALSTEAFF
TGCGCCAGCAGCCTAGGGGCGCTGAGCACTGAAGCTTTCTTT
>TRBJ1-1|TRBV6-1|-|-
CASSEVGRGNTEAFF
TGTGCCAGCAGTGAAGTTGGCAGGGGGAACACTGAAGCTTTCTTT